The 20 T cell receptor beta chains given below trace back to one sample, sequenced in a study of T cell responses to AZD1222 COVID-19 vaccine. Profiled with immunoSEQ multiplex PCR; TCRdb holds only in-frame clones, not every one. In the table there are tens of thousands of clones, over 85% of which are singletons. The sample in question was peripheral blood, obtained on day 0 of AZD1222 vaccination. The receptors here all came from an adult in good health.

This chain joins TRBV2 and TRBJ2-7; D remains unclear. V dropped 3 bases and J dropped 8 bases, with 8 bases sitting between them. This CDR3 has 11 residues. Germline loops: CDR1 SNHLY, CDR2 FYNNEI. For the CDR3, the DNA is TGTGCCAGCAGTGAGTACCGACAGCAGTACTTC. As protein: CASSEYRQQYF.

V usage is TRBV5-5 and J usage is TRBJ2-7; D may be TRBD2 (6 bases). Germline V gene lookup returns CDR1 SGHKS and CDR2 YYEKEE (reference sequence). CDR3 size: 14 residues. Trimming pared 4 bases from V and 2 bases from J, leaving 13 bases between. The CDR3 loop is CASSITSRAYEQYF. CDR3 sequence (DNA): TGTGCCAGCAGCATAACTAGCCGTGCCTACGAGCAGTACTTC.

The V and J genes are TRBV7-6 and TRBJ2-7, with 8 nucleotides matching TRBD2. The CDR3 is 15 amino acids. The ends lost 3 bases at V and 0 bases at J; junction bases unmatched: 4. Germline V lookup: CDR1 SGHVS, CDR2 FNYEAQ. CDR3 coding DNA: TGTGCCAGCAGCTTCGCGGGGGGAGTCTCCTACGAGCAGTACTTC. This gives the protein CASSFAGGVSYEQYF.

The chain uses TRBV3-1 (or the pseudogene TRBV3-2) and TRBJ1-2, with D uncertain. The CDR3 covers 11 residues. Germline CDR1 and CDR2: LGHDT and YNNKEL (reference sequence). The V gene lost 0 bases and the J gene lost 10 bases, with 6 bases spanning the gap. The CDR3 nucleotides are TGTGCCAGCAGCCAAGACATCCTCTACACCTTC. Encoded protein: CASSQDILYTF.

J is TRBJ2-1 and V is TRBV10-1, with 8 bases lining up with TRBD1. The CDR3 consists of 14 residues. The trim removed 6 bases at V and 4 bases at J, leaving 5 bases unmatched. In germline, CDR1 is WNHNN, CDR2 SYGVQD (reference sequence). In nucleotides, the CDR3 is TGCGCCAGCAGATTCAGGGGGCTGTACAATGAGCAGTTCTTC. Its protein product is CASRFRGLYNEQFF.

The chain recombines TRBV6-5 with TRBJ1-1; D is unclear. The V end was cut by 0 bases, the J end by 1 base, with 9 bases between. The germline V gene encodes CDR1 MNHEY and CDR2 SVGAGI. This CDR3 has 15 amino acids. The CDR3 sequence: CASSYSPTSNTEAFF. The CDR3 coding sequence is TGTGCCAGCAGTTACTCCCCTACTTCGAACACTGAAGCTTTCTTT.

The CDR3 DNA reads as TGTGCCAGCAGCCGACAGGGGTGGCCGGGGACTGAAGCTTTCTTT. It specifies CASSRQGWPGTEAFF. This chain uses TRBV6-2 or TRBV6-3 with TRBJ1-1, with 8 bases fitting TRBD1. In germline, CDR1 is MNHEY, CDR2 SVGEGT. The CDR3 totals 15 residues. The V gene end was trimmed by 6 bases and the J gene end by 5 bases; junction bases not matched to a gene: 11.

This chain links TRBV10-3 with TRBJ2-7; TRBD1 matches 8 bases. Trimming cost V 8 bases and J 5 bases; bases outside gene matches: 8. Germline CDR1 reads ENHRY; CDR2 reads SYGVKD. This CDR3 has 13 amino acids. For the CDR3, the DNA is TGTGCCATCCAGGACAGGGAGTCTCACGAGCAGTACTTC. As protein: CAIQDRESHEQYF.

The rearrangement links TRBV18 to TRBJ1-6, with 10 positions matching TRBD1. The germline CDR1 and CDR2 sequences are KGHSH and LQKENI. This CDR3 region has 13 residues. J gave up 9 bases and V 5 bases, and 1 base lay outside the gene matches. This chain's CDR3 is CASSGDRGSPLHF. The CDR3 DNA is TGTGCCAGCTCAGGGGACAGGGGTTCACCCCTCCACTTT.

The gene calls are TRBV12-5 and TRBJ1-5, with D unclear. Germline V lookup: CDR1 LGHNT, CDR2 FRNRAP. V gave up 3 bases and J gave up 4 bases, with 4 bases separating them. The CDR3 is made up of 12 amino acids. The CDR3, as DNA: TGTGCTAGTGGTTTAATGAATCAGCCCCAGCATTTT. Residues: CASGLMNQPQHF.

This clone was seen more than once but under ten times. The chain couples TRBV7-2 to TRBJ1-1, with a possible D match to TRBD1 (5 bases). The CDR3 has 15 residues. CDR1 SGHTA and CDR2 FQGNSA come from the germline V gene. Trimming shortened V by 1 base and J by 0 bases, and 9 bases separated the two germline ends. Here the CDR3 DNA reads TGTGCCAGCAGCTTAGTGAGACAGCTGAACACTGAAGCTTTCTTT. Its protein product is CASSLVRQLNTEAFF.

CDR3 bases: TGTGCCAGCAGTGAACAGGGGGCGGTTGAAAAACTGTTTTTT. It translates to CASSEQGAVEKLFF. The chain couples TRBV6-1 to TRBJ1-4; TRBD1 matches at 8 bases. The CDR3 has 14 residues. V was clipped by 2 bases and J by 7 bases; unmatched bases: 3. Germline lookup yields CDR1 MNHNS and CDR2 SASEGT.

The V and J genes are TRBV6-6 and TRBJ1-2; possibly TRBD1 for D (5 bases). The V gene lost 10 bases and the J gene lost 6 bases, with 12 bases spanning the gap. Per the germline V gene, CDR1 is MNHNY and CDR2 is SVGAGI (reference sequence). CDR3 length: 11 residues. The CDR3 here is CAIGTQDGYTF. CDR3 bases: TGTGCCATCGGGACTCAAGATGGCTACACCTTC.

CDR3 in amino acids: CASSETGNTEAFF. The CDR3 DNA follows: TGTGCCAGCAGCGAGACAGGGAACACTGAAGCTTTCTTT. The rearrangement links TRBV6-5 to TRBJ1-1; D perhaps matches TRBD1 (6 bases). V was trimmed by 6 bases and J by 1 base, leaving 9 bases between them. CDR1 and CDR2 from the germline V gene are MNHEY and SVGAGI. The CDR3 covers 13 residues.

V is TRBV6-1 and J is TRBJ1-1; no firm D call. Germline-derived CDR1 and CDR2 are MNHNS and SASEGT. This CDR3 comprises 13 residues. Between the trimmed V and J ends, which lost 2 bases and 6 bases, there was a span of 10 bases. CDR3 nucleotides: TGTGCCAGCAGTGAACAGGAGTGGGCTGAAGCTTTCTTT. This translates into CASSEQEWAEAFF.

The chain carries TRBV19 and TRBJ2-2, with D perhaps TRBD1 (5 bases). This CDR3 is built from 16 residues. Germline CDR1 and CDR2: LNHDA and SQIVND (reference sequence). V was cut by 3 bases and J by 2 bases, with 13 bases left in between. CDR3 loop: CASSMRLQGNTGELFF. CDR3 coding DNA: TGTGCCAGTAGTATGCGTTTGCAGGGAAACACCGGGGAGCTGTTTTTT.

The J gene is TRBJ1-1, the V gene TRBV3-1 (or the pseudogene TRBV3-2); 11 bases align to TRBD1. Germline V gene data show CDR1 as LGHDT and CDR2 as YNNKEL (reference sequence). The CDR3 is 15 amino acids. V gave up 2 bases and J gave up 4 bases; unmatched junction bases: 3. DNA for the CDR3: TGTGCCAGCAGCCAAAGGGACAGGGGGGGCACTGAAGCTTTCTTT. Encoded protein: CASSQRDRGGTEAFF.

This chain uses TRBV7-8 with TRBJ2-3; D perhaps matches TRBD2 (5 bases). CDR1 and CDR2 from the germline V gene are SGHVS and FQNEAQ. V lost 3 bases, J lost 1 base, and 8 bases lay in between. This CDR3 spans 14 amino acids. CDR3 region: CASSFGVGTDTQYF. In nucleotides, the CDR3 is TGTGCCAGCAGCTTCGGGGTTGGCACAGATACGCAGTATTTT.

The J gene is TRBJ1-2, the V gene TRBV29-1, with D possibly being TRBD1 (6 bases). This CDR3 spans 12 amino acids. CDR1 and CDR2 from the germline V gene are SQVTM and ANQGSEA. The ends were cut back, 4 bases at V and 6 bases at J, with 12 bases in the middle. The CDR3 loop is CSVGGQADGYTF. CDR3 bases: TGCAGCGTTGGGGGGCAGGCAGATGGCTACACCTTC.

This chain links TRBV5-1 with TRBJ2-5; D not resolved. The germline V and J ends were trimmed by 2 bases and 4 bases, with 12 bases remaining between them. The CDR3 covers 14 residues. Per the germline V gene, CDR1 is SGHRS and CDR2 is YFSETQ. The CDR3 reads CASSFMEIGETQYF. The CDR3 DNA is TGCGCCAGCAGCTTCATGGAAATAGGAGAGACCCAGTACTTC. Drawing the rest from reference TRBV5-1 and TRBJ2-5, the complete variable domain is KAGVTQTPRYLIKTRGQQVTLSCSPISGHRSVSWYQQTPGQGLQFLFEYFSETQRNKGNFPGRFSGRQFSNSRSEMNVSTLELGDSALYLCASSFMEIGETQYFGPGTRLLVL.